This passage covers 14 T cell receptor beta chains from one sample sequenced in a study of shared clonotypes between healthy human individuals. CD45RO-negative, CCR7-positively selected cells formed the naive CD8 fraction, excluding terminally differentiated effector memory CD45RA+ cells. Assay: immunoSEQ multiplex PCR; the TCRdb copy retains only in-frame clones and omits some. The sample holds some 2.1 million clones, less than 95% seen once. The specimen was naive CD8+ T cells sorted from blood. These receptors were obtained from a man aged 18 to 29 in good health.

This chain connects TRBV19 to TRBJ1-6; D call uncertain. Trimming shortened V by 7 bases and J by 7 bases, and 8 bases separated the two germline ends. CDR1 is LNHDA and CDR2 is SQIVND in the germline V gene (reference sequence). CDR3 length equals 12 residues. DNA for the CDR3: TGTGCCAGTAATACGGGAAATTCACCCCTCCACTTT. It yields the protein CASNTGNSPLHF.

On this clone: This same CDR3 is encoded by further DNA sequences in the sample. The chain has TRBV13 and TRBJ2-1, with a possible D match to TRBD2 (6 bases). The CDR3 is 13 amino acids. The ends were cut back, 6 bases at V and 5 bases at J, with 11 bases in the middle. Germline V lookup: CDR1 PRHDT, CDR2 FYEKMQ (reference sequence). CDR3 sequence reads: CASSFGGNNEQFF. The CDR3 DNA reads TGTGCCAGCAGTTTCGGCGGGAACAATGAGCAGTTCTTC.

V usage is TRBV7-8 and J usage is TRBJ1-6, with D unclear. From germline, CDR1 is SGHVS and CDR2 FQNEAQ. This CDR3 spans 17 amino acids. V was shortened by 2 bases and J by 4 bases, with 15 bases between the two germline ends. This CDR3 is CASSLTVSGQYNSPLHF. DNA of the CDR3: TGTGCCAGCAGCTTAACCGTGTCAGGCCAATATAATTCACCCCTCCACTTT.

The chain carries TRBV5-6 and TRBJ1-4; weak D call: TRBD1 (6 bases). V was clipped by 0 bases and J by 0 bases, with 18 bases between them. The germline V gene has CDR1 SGHDT and CDR2 YYEEEE. This CDR3 region has 19 residues. The CDR3 protein is CASSLGGQIPVATNEKLFF. As DNA, the CDR3 is TGTGCCAGCAGCTTGGGCGGACAGATCCCTGTTGCAACTAATGAAAAACTGTTTTTT. The full variable domain, in which reference TRBV5-6 and TRBJ1-4 provide the parts outside the CDR3, is DAGVTQSPTHLIKTRGQQVTLRCSPKSGHDTVSWYQQALGQGPQFIFQYYEEEERQRGNFPDRFSGHQFPNYSSELNVNALLLGDSALYLCASSLGGQIPVATNEKLFFGSGTQLSVL.

The chain recombines TRBV2 with TRBJ1-3; no clear D gene. This CDR3 comprises 11 residues. V dropped 7 bases and J dropped 8 bases, with 9 bases sitting between them. Germline V gene data show CDR1 as SNHLY and CDR2 as FYNNEI. As DNA, the CDR3 is TGTGCCAGCACCCTTTGGGACACCATATATTTT. Its protein product is CASTLWDTIYF.

About this clone: Distinct nucleotide sequences in the sample also encode this CDR3. V and J are TRBV29-1 and TRBJ1-1; no clear D gene. The V gene lost 4 bases and the J gene lost 1 base, with 7 bases spanning the gap. This CDR3 is 12 amino acids long. Per the germline V gene, CDR1 is SQVTM and CDR2 is ANQGSEA. CDR3: CSVVRENTEAFF. Here the CDR3 DNA reads TGCAGCGTTGTACGGGAGAACACTGAAGCTTTCTTT.

For this clone: Other DNA sequences in the sample encode the same CDR3. The chain links TRBV7-6 to TRBJ2-7; D call uncertain. The CDR3 runs 13 residues. The germline gives CDR1 SGHVS, CDR2 FNYEAQ. The V end was cut by 3 bases, the J end by 0 bases, with 6 bases between. The CDR3, as DNA: TGTGCCAGCAGCTTGCAGGTCTCCTACGAGCAGTACTTC. It yields the protein CASSLQVSYEQYF.

The V gene is TRBV13, the J gene TRBJ2-7; D may be TRBD1 (5 bases). Germline CDR1 is PRHDT and CDR2 is FYEKMQ (reference sequence). Trimming took 5 bases from V and 7 from J, leaving 15 bases between them. The length of the CDR3 is 13 residues. CDR3 coding DNA: TGTGCCAGCAGCCCTGCGTGGGGCTCGGAGCAGTACTTC. As protein: CASSPAWGSEQYF.

The chain recombines TRBV11-2 with TRBJ2-7; D is unresolved. V shed 5 bases and J shed 4 bases, with 9 bases lying between them. CDR1 is SGHAT and CDR2 is FQNNGV in the germline V gene. This CDR3 comprises 12 residues. The CDR3 loop reads CASSHKRYEQYF. The CDR3 region has the DNA TGTGCCAGCAGCCATAAAAGGTACGAGCAGTACTTC.

The chain uses TRBV27 and TRBJ2-1; D ambiguous. Trimming took 2 bases from V and 6 from J, leaving 11 bases between them. The CDR3 contains 14 residues. CDR1 MNHEY and CDR2 SMNVEV come from the germline V gene (reference sequence). In nucleotides, the CDR3 is TGTGCCAGCAGTTTAGGACCTACCACCAATGAGCAGTTCTTC. It encodes CASSLGPTTNEQFF.

V usage is TRBV28 and J usage is TRBJ2-5; TRBD1 is a possible D gene (6 bases). The CDR3 has 15 residues. V was pared by 2 bases and J by 1 base, with 11 bases between. The germline gives CDR1 MDHEN, CDR2 SYDVKM. This CDR3 reads CASSLDWDTQETQYF. The CDR3 DNA is TGTGCCAGCAGTTTAGATTGGGACACCCAAGAGACCCAGTACTTC.

V gene TRBV4-2 combines with J gene TRBJ1-2; D is perhaps TRBD1 (6 bases). Trimming took 0 bases from V and 8 from J, leaving 22 bases between them. This CDR3 region has 17 residues. The germline V gene encodes CDR1 LGHNA and CDR2 YNFKEQ. The CDR3, as DNA: TGTGCCAGCAGCCAAGAGGCGGGCGGACTGGGGGCCGGGGGCTACACCTTC. Residues: CASSQEAGGLGAGGYTF.

In its sample, this clone was seen once. This rearrangement joins TRBV11-2 to TRBJ2-5, with 7 positions matching TRBD2. The trim removed 2 bases at V and 7 bases at J, leaving 7 bases unmatched. The CDR3 spans 14 residues. The V gene's germline CDR1 is SGHAT and CDR2 FQNNGV. The CDR3 DNA reads as TGTGCCAGCAGCTTATTCGCTAGCGGAGGGACCCAGTACTTC. Protein sequence: CASSLFASGGTQYF. Full variable domain (remainder filled in from reference TRBV11-2 and TRBJ2-5): EAGVAQSPRYKIIEKRQSVAFWCNPISGHATLYWYQQILGQGPKLLIQFQNNGVVDDSQLPKDRFSAERLKGVDSTLKIQPAKLEDSAVYLCASSLFASGGTQYFGPGTRLLVL.

This clone has just one count. V gene TRBV2 combines with J gene TRBJ2-7; 10 nucleotides line up with TRBD1. CDR3 length: 15 residues. V trimming: 6 bases; J trimming: 0 bases; junction bases outside the gene matches: 5. Germline assignment: CDR1 SNHLY and CDR2 FYNNEI. The CDR3 here is CASRVGQGSSYEQYF. The CDR3 bases are TGTGCCAGCAGGGTGGGACAGGGGAGCTCCTACGAGCAGTACTTC. Full variable domain (rest looked up from reference TRBV2 and TRBJ2-7): EPEVTQTPSHQVTQMGQEVILRCVPISNHLYFYWYRQILGQKVEFLVSFYNNEISEKSEIFDDQFSVERPDGSNFTLKIRSTKLEDSAMYFCASRVGQGSSYEQYFGPGTRLTVT.